A single sample gave rise to the 31 T cell receptor beta chains below, sequenced in a study of T-cell reconstitution after alpha-beta-depleted transplantation in children. For TCRbeta, the library was prepared with unique molecular identifiers. TCRdb used MiXCR to reprocess the PCR reads, holding one entry per CDR3 protein. Of fewer than 750,000 distinct CDR3 sequences in the sample, approximately 22% were seen once. The sample here was PBMCs, mostly from graft donor cells, taken 360 days after TCRalphabeta/CD19-depleted stem cell transplant. These receptors originate from a boy less than two years old who had a stem cell transplant for acute myeloid leukemia, so the T cells may come from the graft donor.

This clonotype showed up just a few times. The chain links TRBV20-1 to TRBJ2-7, with TRBD1 identical over 7 bases. This CDR3 contains 13 residues. Trimming cost V 5 bases and J 4 bases; bases outside gene matches: 8. Per germline, CDR1 DFQATT and CDR2 SNEGSKA (reference sequence). The CDR3 protein is CSAESGTAYEQYF. As DNA, the CDR3 is TGCAGTGCTGAATCCGGGACAGCATACGAGCAGTACTTC.

This clonotype was found many times. The chain joins TRBV7-2 to TRBJ2-3, with 8 nucleotides matching TRBD2. Trimming cost V 5 bases and J 8 bases; bases outside gene matches: 12. The germline V gene has CDR1 SGHTA and CDR2 FQGNSA. This CDR3 comprises 15 residues. The chain's CDR3 is CASSPSGGEKVTQYF. In nucleotides, the CDR3 is TGTGCCAGCAGCCCATCCGGGGGGGAGAAGGTTACGCAGTATTTT.

This clonotype turned up a few times. The chain is built from TRBV10-3 and TRBJ2-3; D is possibly TRBD1 (5 bases). Between the trimmed V and J ends, which lost 8 bases and 6 bases, there was a span of 9 bases. This CDR3 region has 11 residues. CDR1 and CDR2 from the germline V gene are ENHRY and SYGVKD. CDR3 region: CAIGARDTQYF. In DNA form, the CDR3 reads TGTGCCATCGGGGCCAGGGATACGCAGTATTTT.

The chain is built from TRBV7-9 and TRBJ2-1; D not resolved. The germline CDR1 and CDR2 sequences are SEHNR and FQNEAQ (reference sequence). V lost 1 base and J lost 9, with 10 bases in between. CDR3 length: 13 amino acids. The CDR3 reads CASSLVSSGEQFF. The CDR3 DNA reads as TGTGCCAGCAGCTTAGTGTCGTCGGGTGAGCAGTTCTTC.

This clonotype has a handful of counts. The J gene is TRBJ1-6, the V gene TRBV6-5, with D unresolved. V lost 0 bases, J lost 10 bases, and 13 bases lay in between. CDR1 is MNHEY and CDR2 is SVGAGI in the germline V gene. The CDR3 contains 15 residues. The CDR3: CASSYSGREQSPLHF. The CDR3 DNA sequence: TGTGCCAGCAGTTACTCGGGAAGGGAGCAGTCACCCCTCCACTTT.

In its sample, this clonotype was seen a few times. The V gene is TRBV20-1, the J gene TRBJ2-7; 8 nucleotides agree with TRBD1. This CDR3 has 12 residues. CDR1 is DFQATT and CDR2 is SNEGSKA in the germline V gene (reference sequence). The trim removed 6 bases at V and 3 bases at J, leaving 4 bases unmatched. The CDR3, as DNA: TGCAGTGCCCAGGGGGCGAACTACGAGCAGTACTTC. This encodes CSAQGANYEQYF.

This chain links TRBV7-6 with TRBJ2-5, with D perhaps given as TRBD1 or TRBD2 (6 bases each). Per germline, CDR1 SGHVS and CDR2 FNYEAQ. Between the trimmed V and J ends, which lost 5 bases and 2 bases, there was a span of 15 bases. This CDR3 region has 15 residues. The CDR3 coding sequence is TGTGCCAGCAGCCTTAACGGGGGCCCACAAGAGACCCAGTACTTC. Translated: CASSLNGGPQETQYF.

This clonotype was counted between two and nine times. The chain joins TRBV20-1 to TRBJ1-5; 7 bases are a match to TRBD1. J lost 4 bases, V lost 2 bases, and 17 bases had no gene match. CDR3 length: 18 residues. Germline CDR1 reads DFQATT; CDR2 reads SNEGSKA (reference sequence). The CDR3 here is CSARSGDSLHFDNQPQHF. Here the CDR3 DNA reads TGCAGTGCTAGATCGGGGGACAGCCTCCACTTCGATAATCAGCCCCAGCATTTT.

The chain couples TRBV24-1 to TRBJ2-5, with D tentatively TRBD2 (5 bases). V was shortened by 6 bases and J by 2 bases, with 15 bases between the two germline ends. CDR3 length: 15 amino acids. Germline values: CDR1 KGHDR, CDR2 SFDVKD. The CDR3 loop is CATSTHRGTQETQYF. CDR3 DNA: TGTGCCACCAGTACGCACCGGGGAACTCAAGAGACCCAGTACTTC.

The chain joins TRBV20-1 to TRBJ2-7, with TRBD2 identical over 8 bases. Trimming removed 5 bases from V and 4 bases from J; junction bases left unmatched: 16. CDR3 length equals 16 residues. Germline CDR1 DFQATT, CDR2 SNEGSKA (reference sequence). The CDR3 DNA sequence: TGCAGTGCTCTTACCCGCCCGGGACTAGGGAGTTACGAGCAGTACTTC. This sequence encodes CSALTRPGLGSYEQYF.

This clonotype was counted between two and nine times. V and J are TRBV20-1 and TRBJ1-5, with TRBD1 identical over 7 bases. There are 12 residues in the CDR3. Trimming at V came to 4 bases and at J to 6 bases, leaving 3 bases not matched to a gene. In germline, CDR1 is DFQATT, CDR2 SNEGSKA (reference sequence). The CDR3 DNA reads TGCAGTGCTACAGGGGGAGGTCAGCCCCAGCATTTT. Translated, it gives CSATGGGQPQHF.

This clonotype was observed many times. The rearrangement uses TRBV28 and TRBJ2-1, with no clear D. The V gene's germline CDR1 is MDHEN and CDR2 SYDVKM. V was trimmed by 2 bases and J by 7 bases, leaving 12 bases between them. The CDR3 is made up of 14 amino acids. CDR3 sequence (DNA): TGTGCCAGCAGTTTAGCGTCCCTTGAGAATGAGCAGTTCTTC. Amino acid sequence: CASSLASLENEQFF. The entire variable domain, with the rest obtained from reference TRBV28 and TRBJ2-1, is as follows: DVKVTQSSRYLVKRTGEKVFLECVQDMDHENMFWYRQDPGLGLRLIYFSYDVKMKEKGDIPEGYSVSREKKERFSLILESASTNQTSMYLCASSLASLENEQFFGPGTRLTVL.

This clonotype came up many times. The rearrangement links TRBV12-3 or TRBV12-4 to TRBJ2-7; 9 positions agree with TRBD2. J was trimmed by 3 bases and V by 6 bases; bases with no gene match: 6. CDR3 length: 14 amino acids. The CDR3 DNA reads TGTGCCAGCAGCCAGACTAGCGGCTACTACGAGCAGTACTTC. It translates to CASSQTSGYYEQYF.

The chain recombines TRBV12-3 or TRBV12-4 with TRBJ2-7, with a tentative D call TRBD1 (6 bases). This CDR3 contains 16 residues. The germline V and J ends were trimmed by 1 base and 3 bases, with 16 bases remaining between them. The CDR3, as DNA: TGTGCCAGCAGTTTAGTCGGTCAGGGGTGGCGCTACGAGCAGTACTTC. Its translation is CASSLVGQGWRYEQYF.

This clonotype came up a few times. The rearrangement uses TRBV28 and TRBJ2-5; D uncertain. V was cut by 7 bases and J by 2 bases, with 17 bases left in between. This CDR3 is 15 amino acids long. In germline, CDR1 is MDHEN, CDR2 SYDVKM. In nucleotides, the CDR3 is TGTGCCAGCAAGTTGAGCCGGGCAGATCAAGAGACCCAGTACTTC. Protein: CASKLSRADQETQYF.

This chain uses TRBV28 with TRBJ2-1; 7 nucleotides line up with TRBD1. V dropped 6 bases and J dropped 8; count of bases not matched to a gene: 16. CDR1 and CDR2 (germline): MDHEN, SYDVKM. This CDR3 spans 16 amino acids. This CDR3 is CASSFRGSDPEHEQFF. Here the CDR3 DNA reads TGTGCCAGCAGCTTCAGGGGGTCGGACCCTGAGCATGAGCAGTTCTTC.

About this clonotype: A much larger clone is a single base away; this may be a read error. The chain carries TRBV29-1 and TRBJ1-2; tentatively, D is TRBD1 (5 bases). The germline V gene has CDR1 SQVTM and CDR2 ANQGSEA. The CDR3 spans 16 residues. CDR3 region: CSVLTSGRPGNYGYPF. CDR3 bases: TGCAGCGTTTTGACCTCGGGGCGACCAGGGAACTATGGCTACCCCTTC. Complete variable domain (other parts from reference TRBV29-1 and TRBJ1-2): SAVISQKPSRDICQRGTSLTIQCQVDSQVTMMFWYRQQPGQSLTLIATANQGSEATYESGFVIDKFPISRPNLTFSTLTVSNMSPEDSSIYLCSVLTSGRPGNYGYPFGSGTRLTVV.

The CDR3 here is CASSYDRGGGSPLHF. The CDR3 coding sequence is TGTGCCAGCAGTTACGACAGGGGCGGTGGTTCACCCCTCCACTTT. The rearrangement links TRBV5-6 to TRBJ1-6; 8 bases agree with TRBD1. Germline CDR1 and CDR2: SGHDT and YYEEEE. V lost 5 bases and J lost 9; bases outside the gene matches: 10. The CDR3 is 15 amino acids.

This clonotype was counted ten times or more. The V and J genes are TRBV15 and TRBJ2-4; TRBD1 aligns across 9 bases. The V gene's germline CDR1 is LNHNV and CDR2 YYDKDF (reference sequence). This CDR3 contains 14 residues. V lost 5 bases and J lost 7; bases outside the gene matches: 6. The CDR3 region is CATSGTGTGNIQYF. CDR3 DNA sequence: TGTGCCACCAGCGGGACCGGGACAGGGAACATTCAGTACTTC.

This chain uses TRBV20-1 with TRBJ2-1; 8 nucleotides line up with TRBD2. CDR1 and CDR2 (germline): DFQATT, SNEGSKA (reference sequence). The V and J ends lost 2 bases and 4 bases, in that order; junction bases with no gene match: 7. The CDR3 is 15 residues long. CDR3 amino acids: CSARRHSGGYNEQFF. DNA for the CDR3: TGCAGTGCTAGAAGGCACAGCGGGGGATACAATGAGCAGTTCTTC.

This clonotype came up a few times. The chain combines TRBV7-2 with TRBJ2-1; maybe TRBD2 (5 bases). The CDR3 covers 15 residues. In germline, CDR1 is SGHTA, CDR2 FQGNSA. Trimming shortened V by 3 bases and J by 0 bases, and 9 bases separated the two germline ends. This chain's CDR3 is CASSLRGFSYNEQFF. CDR3 in DNA: TGTGCCAGCAGCTTGCGCGGGTTCTCCTACAATGAGCAGTTCTTC.

This clonotype was detected ten times or more. V gene TRBV20-1 combines with J gene TRBJ1-2; TRBD1 aligns across 9 bases. With 0 bases clipped from V and 8 bases from J, the junction kept 4 bases outside the gene matches. The germline V gene has CDR1 DFQATT and CDR2 SNEGSKA (reference sequence). The CDR3 is 13 amino acids. The CDR3 DNA sequence: TGCAGTGCTAGAGACACAGGGGGCGCGGGCTACACCTTC. This encodes CSARDTGGAGYTF.

In DNA, the CDR3 is TGCAGTGCCCCTCAGGGATCTAACTATGGCTACACCTTC. This gives the protein CSAPQGSNYGYTF. The chain has TRBV20-1 and TRBJ1-2, with a possible D match to TRBD1 (5 bases). In germline, CDR1 is DFQATT, CDR2 SNEGSKA (reference sequence). Trimming cost V 6 bases and J 0 bases, with 11 bases left between them. The CDR3 loop spans 13 amino acids.

This rearrangement joins TRBV3-1 to TRBJ2-1; 8 bases fit TRBD2. The CDR3 consists of 16 residues. Trimming removed 4 bases from V and 8 bases from J; junction bases left unmatched: 13. Germline values: CDR1 LGHDT, CDR2 YNNKEL (reference sequence). CDR3 protein: CASSRPGAGGFYEQFF. The CDR3 nucleotides read TGTGCCAGCAGCCGGCCGGGTGCGGGGGGCTTTTATGAGCAGTTCTTC.

This clonotype was picked up many times. V usage is TRBV12-3 or TRBV12-4 and J usage is TRBJ1-3; D may be TRBD1 (5 bases). The CDR3 contains 14 residues. Trimming took 5 bases from V and 1 from J, leaving 9 bases between them. In nucleotides, the CDR3 is TGTGCCAGCAGTCCGACAGCTTCTGGAAACACCATATATTTT. Translated: CASSPTASGNTIYF.

This chain joins TRBV20-1 and TRBJ2-5; 8 nucleotides line up with TRBD2. Germline CDR1 reads DFQATT; CDR2 reads SNEGSKA (reference sequence). Trimming at V came to 5 bases and at J to 7 bases, leaving 9 bases not matched to a gene. The CDR3 is 13 amino acids. CDR3 amino acids: CSAPWTSYGTQYF. The DNA of the CDR3 is TGCAGTGCTCCCTGGACTAGCTACGGGACCCAGTACTTC.

The chain has TRBV20-1 and TRBJ1-3, with a weak D call TRBD1 (6 bases). Trimming removed 4 bases from V and 3 bases from J, with 13 bases in between. The CDR3 sequence is 14 residues long. CDR1 is DFQATT and CDR2 is SNEGSKA in the germline V gene (reference sequence). In nucleotides, the CDR3 is TGCAGTGCTACCCCAGGGGAAGTTGGAAACACCATATATTTT. Its translation is CSATPGEVGNTIYF.

This chain joins TRBV7-9 and TRBJ2-5; D is uncertain. CDR3 size: 12 residues. Deletions cut 5 bases from V and 5 bases from J, with 9 bases between. Germline CDR1 SEHNR, CDR2 FQNEAQ (reference sequence). For the CDR3, the DNA is TGTGCCAGCAGCCTGGAAGTGGAGACCCAGTACTTC. Translation: CASSLEVETQYF.

V gene TRBV20-1 combines with J gene TRBJ1-3; D is perhaps TRBD1 (5 bases). The germline CDR1 and CDR2 sequences are DFQATT and SNEGSKA (reference sequence). V lost 3 bases and J 0 bases, leaving 9 bases between the germline ends. The CDR3 spans 14 residues. The CDR3: CSASRTYSGNTIYF. The CDR3 DNA reads as TGCAGTGCTAGCCGGACATACTCTGGAAACACCATATATTTT.

This clonotype was recorded a few times. The chain is built from TRBV10-2 and TRBJ2-7; 11 bases align to TRBD1. The CDR3 is 13 amino acids. Germline CDR1 and CDR2: WSHSY and SAAADI. With V trimmed by 6 bases and J by 5 bases, 3 bases remained unmatched. The CDR3 bases are TGCGCCAGCAGCTGGGACAGGGGGGACGAGCAGTACGTC. This translates into CASSWDRGDEQYV.

This clonotype appeared a few times. The chain carries TRBV9 and TRBJ1-1; 7 bases are shared with TRBD1. Per germline, CDR1 SGDLS and CDR2 YYNGEE. V gave up 0 bases and J gave up 3 bases; unmatched junction bases: 5. The CDR3 is 15 residues long. The CDR3 sequence is CASSVVAQGDTEAFF. The CDR3 nucleotides read TGTGCCAGCAGCGTAGTTGCGCAGGGGGACACTGAAGCTTTCTTT.